The table lists the clone carrying this TCR beta chain with a few counts. Antigen unknown. Focal radiation plus CTLA-4 blockade with ipilimumab was administered to patients who had chemo-refractory metastatic non-small-cell lung cancer. This table comes from immunoSEQ multiplex PCR, and its TCRdb copy is limited to in-frame clones, with some not included. The table has more than 55,000 clones, approximately 84% seen once; the top ten hold under 7%. The sample belongs to a study of radiotherapy plus CTLA-4 blockade in lung cancer. Whole-study findings and limits: In blood, TCR clones derived from the tumor expanded after radiotherapy plus ipilimumab.

This receptor was obtained from a human donor with non-small cell lung cancer whose response to radiotherapy plus ipilimumab could not be evaluated. The source was peripheral blood, collected from a patient treated with radiotherapy plus ipilimumab.

The CDR3 bases are TGCGCCAGCAGAGGGTCAGGGACACCTGATCAGCCCCAGCATTTT. Translation gives CASRGSGTPDQPQHF. V usage is TRBV5-1 and J usage is TRBJ1-5; possible D gene TRBD1, 6 bases. Germline CDR1 SGHRS, CDR2 YFSETQ. Trimming took off 5 bases at V and 5 bases at J, with 17 bases between the two ends. This CDR3 comprises 15 residues.